A single T cell receptor beta chain is shown here with its context. The CDR3 is made up of 14 amino acids. V lost 4 bases to trimming and J lost 4 bases; unmatched junction nucleotides: 6. The germline V gene encodes CDR1 LNHDA and CDR2 SQIVND (reference sequence). The repertoire was sequenced with immunoSEQ multiplex PCR; TCRdb's copy has only in-frame clones and lacks some. The sample has around 140,000 clones, around 90% seen once; the top ten hold around 1.8%. These data belong to a study of T cell responses to AZD1222 COVID-19 vaccine. The starting material was peripheral blood, obtained on day 0 of AZD1222 vaccination. The chain recombines TRBV19 with TRBJ1-2; 7 bases agree with TRBD1. The clonotype was recovered from an adult in good health. CDR3 sequence: CASSTRDSLYGYTF. In nucleotides, the CDR3 is TGTGCCAGTAGTACGCGGGACAGCCTCTATGGCTACACCTTC.